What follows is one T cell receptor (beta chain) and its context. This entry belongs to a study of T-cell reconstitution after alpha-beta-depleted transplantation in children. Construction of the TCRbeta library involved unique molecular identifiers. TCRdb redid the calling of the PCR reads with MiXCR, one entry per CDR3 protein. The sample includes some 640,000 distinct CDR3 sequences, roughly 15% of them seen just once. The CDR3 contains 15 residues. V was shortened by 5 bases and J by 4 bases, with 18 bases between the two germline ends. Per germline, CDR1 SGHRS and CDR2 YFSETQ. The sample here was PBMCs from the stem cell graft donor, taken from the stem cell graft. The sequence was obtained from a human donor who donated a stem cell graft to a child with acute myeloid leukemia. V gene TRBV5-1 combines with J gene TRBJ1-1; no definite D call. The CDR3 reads CASSTDARRGTEAFF. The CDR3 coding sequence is TGCGCCAGCAGTACCGACGCCAGGCGTGGCACTGAAGCTTTCTTT.